A single sample is the source of the 13 T cell receptor beta chains below, sequenced in a study of yellow fever vaccine responses in identical twins (dated by TCRdb to the late 2010s). Receptor amplification or capture employed RT-PCR. The sample was run on an Illumina HiSeq 2500. The public sequencing data were trimmed at Q25 with fastp and processed into clonotypes with MiXCR by TCRdb, which kept only in-frame beta chains. Entries are consolidated by CDR3 protein sequence, retaining the most common genes and DNA. This sample is represented by 11,000 to 15,000 distinct CDR3 sequences; approximately 88% of them were singletons. The biggest ten clones account for 0.65% to 0.85% of the sample. Sequenced material: T cells from blood (PBMCs), unsorted or a sorted subset (not recorded which), taken before or after yellow fever vaccination (not recorded which). Receptor source: a woman in her late teens or twenties who received the yellow fever vaccine. Donor details come from another sample of the same person, matched by shared clones.

The chain joins TRBV5-1 to TRBJ2-7; no reliable D call. The CDR3 runs 15 residues. Germline V gives CDR1 SGHRS, CDR2 YFSETQ. V shed 6 bases and J shed 2 bases, with 18 bases lying between them. The CDR3 DNA reads as TGCGCCAGCAAGCCCAGGACGGAGATCACCTACGAGCAGTACGTC. Amino acid sequence: CASKPRTEITYEQYV.

V gene TRBV29-1 combines with J gene TRBJ1-3, with D unclear. Germline V gene lookup returns CDR1 SQVTM and CDR2 ANQGSEA. The CDR3 loop spans 13 amino acids. The ends were cut back, 4 bases at V and 0 bases at J, with 7 bases in the middle. The CDR3: CSVGARSGNTIYF. As DNA, the CDR3 is TGCAGCGTTGGGGCCCGCTCTGGAAACACCATATATTTT.

V is TRBV10-1 and J is TRBJ2-7; TRBD2 might be the D (6 bases). The CDR3 contains 16 residues. In germline, CDR1 is WNHNN, CDR2 SYGVQD (reference sequence). The V gene lost 5 bases and the J gene lost 1 base, with 18 bases spanning the gap. The DNA of the CDR3 is TGCGCCAGCAGTAGCGGGCCTCCCGAAGGGTCCTACGAGCAGTACGTC. Its translation is CASSSGPPEGSYEQYV.

This sequence joins TRBV15 and TRBJ1-5, with TRBD1 identical over 7 bases. The junction had 3 bases not matched to a gene; V was cut back by 5 bases and J by 2 bases. Germline V gives CDR1 LNHNV, CDR2 YYDKDF (reference sequence). The CDR3 runs to 14 residues. Written as DNA, the CDR3 is TGTGCCACCAGCGGCAGGGGGGGCAATCAGCCCCAGCATTTT. This sequence encodes CATSGRGGNQPQHF.

The V gene is TRBV7-3, the J gene TRBJ2-3, with TRBD1 identical over 9 bases. CDR3 length: 15 residues. V was clipped by 5 bases and J by 8 bases; unmatched bases: 11. Per germline, CDR1 SGHTA and CDR2 FQGTGA. The CDR3 DNA reads as TGTGCCAGCAGCCAACAGGGGGCGCCGAGTGGTACGCAGTATTTT. Protein product: CASSQQGAPSGTQYF.

The CDR3: CATSRGQGSQPQHF. CDR3 nucleotide sequence: TGTGCCACCAGCAGAGGACAGGGCAGTCAGCCCCAGCATTTT. This rearrangement joins TRBV15 to TRBJ1-5; TRBD1 matches 7 bases. The CDR3 totals 14 residues. CDR1 is LNHNV and CDR2 is YYDKDF in the germline V gene (reference sequence). V lost 1 base, J lost 6 bases, and 3 bases stayed unmatched.

V is TRBV18 and J is TRBJ2-3, with a tentative D call TRBD1 (5 bases). Germline CDR1 KGHSH, CDR2 LQKENI. The CDR3 has 18 amino acids. Trimming cost V 0 bases and J 4 bases, with 20 bases left between them. CDR3 in amino acids: CASSPPGPWEFGADTQYF. The CDR3 bases are TGTGCCAGCTCACCACCGGGGCCTTGGGAATTTGGAGCAGATACGCAGTATTTT. Drawing the rest from reference TRBV18 and TRBJ2-3, the complete variable domain is NAGVMQNPRHLVRRRGQEARLRCSPMKGHSHVYWYRQLPEEGLKFMVYLQKENIIDESGMPKERFSAEFPKEGPSILRIQQVVRGDSAAYFCASSPPGPWEFGADTQYFGPGTRLTVL.

This clonotype has just a few counts. The gene calls are TRBV10-3 and TRBJ1-2, with 8 bases identical to TRBD1. The CDR3 extends over 12 amino acids. V gave up 4 bases and J gave up 5 bases; unmatched junction bases: 0. Germline V gene sequence: CDR1 ENHRY, CDR2 SYGVKD. The CDR3 DNA reads as TGTGCCATCAGTGGGACAGGGTATGGCTACACCTTC. Amino acid sequence: CAISGTGYGYTF.

This chain connects TRBV12-3 or TRBV12-4 to TRBJ1-5; D gene unclear. This CDR3 region has 13 residues. The germline V and J ends were trimmed by 5 bases and 3 bases, with 8 bases remaining between them. CDR3 nucleotides: TGTGCCAGCAGTGAACAGAACAATCAGCCCCAGCATTTT. Translation gives CASSEQNNQPQHF.

The V and J genes are TRBV18 and TRBJ2-7; D perhaps matches TRBD1 (5 bases). CDR1 is KGHSH and CDR2 is LQKENI in the germline V gene. The V gene lost 6 bases and the J gene lost 0 bases, with 12 bases spanning the gap. This CDR3 has 14 residues. The CDR3: CASSETGSSYEQYF. CDR3 bases: TGTGCCAGCTCCGAAACAGGAAGCTCCTACGAGCAGTACTTC.

J is TRBJ1-1 and V is TRBV23-1; D gene ambiguous. TRBV23-1 is noted as an ORF with a role that remains uncertain. The V gene lost 2 bases and the J gene lost 1 base, with 8 bases spanning the gap. The CDR3 is 14 residues long. The DNA of the CDR3 is TGCGCCAGCAGTCAAGGGCACAAGAACACTGAAGCTTTCTTT. Its protein is CASSQGHKNTEAFF.

The chain combines TRBV11-3 with TRBJ2-7; 10 bases align to TRBD2. CDR3 size: 18 residues. CDR1 is SGHNT, CDR2 YENEEA, per germline. The V and J ends lost 1 base and 2 bases, in that order; junction bases with no gene match: 11. The CDR3 loop is CASSLVGGLASLTYEQYF. CDR3 in DNA: TGTGCCAGCAGCTTAGTGGGGGGACTAGCGAGTCTTACCTACGAGCAGTACTTC.

The chain is built from TRBV28 and TRBJ1-5, with a possible D match to TRBD1 (6 bases). In germline, CDR1 is MDHEN, CDR2 SYDVKM. V was pared by 1 base and J by 2 bases, with 12 bases between. This CDR3 is built from 16 residues. The chain's CDR3 is CASSLSTKGGNQPQHF. Here the CDR3 DNA reads TGTGCCAGCAGTTTATCTACAAAGGGGGGCAATCAGCCCCAGCATTTT.